This T cell receptor beta chain was captured in a study of identical twins. MiXCR, applied by TCRdb to the 5' RACE reads, yields one record per CDR3 protein. This sample has 200,000 to 300,000 distinct CDR3 sequences, with under 12% found just once. The origin of this receptor is a man aged 45-65 years in good health. Sequenced: memory T cells sorted from blood.

The CDR3 region is CASTTGPKERLYTF. The CDR3 DNA reads TGTGCCAGCACCACAGGGCCTAAGGAGCGCCTCTACACCTTC. The gene calls are TRBV6-2 or TRBV6-3 and TRBJ1-2; possibly TRBD1 for D (6 bases). The length of the CDR3 is 14 residues. Germline loops: CDR1 MNHEY, CDR2 SVGEGT. Trimming removed 7 bases from V and 10 bases from J, with 22 bases in between.